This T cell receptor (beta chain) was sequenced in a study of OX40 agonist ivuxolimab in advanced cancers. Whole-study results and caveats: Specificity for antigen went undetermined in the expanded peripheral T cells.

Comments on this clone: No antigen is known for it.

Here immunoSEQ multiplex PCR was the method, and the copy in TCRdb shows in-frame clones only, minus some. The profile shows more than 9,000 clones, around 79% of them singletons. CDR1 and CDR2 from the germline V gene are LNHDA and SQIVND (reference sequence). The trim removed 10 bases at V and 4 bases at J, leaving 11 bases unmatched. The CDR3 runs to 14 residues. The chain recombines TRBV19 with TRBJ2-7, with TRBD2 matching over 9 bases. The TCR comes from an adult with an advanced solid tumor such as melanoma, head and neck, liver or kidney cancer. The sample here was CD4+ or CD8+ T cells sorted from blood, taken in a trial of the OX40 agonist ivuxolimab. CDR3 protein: CATRGLAGIYEQYF. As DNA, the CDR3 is TGTGCCACCCGAGGGCTAGCGGGAATTTACGAGCAGTACTTC.